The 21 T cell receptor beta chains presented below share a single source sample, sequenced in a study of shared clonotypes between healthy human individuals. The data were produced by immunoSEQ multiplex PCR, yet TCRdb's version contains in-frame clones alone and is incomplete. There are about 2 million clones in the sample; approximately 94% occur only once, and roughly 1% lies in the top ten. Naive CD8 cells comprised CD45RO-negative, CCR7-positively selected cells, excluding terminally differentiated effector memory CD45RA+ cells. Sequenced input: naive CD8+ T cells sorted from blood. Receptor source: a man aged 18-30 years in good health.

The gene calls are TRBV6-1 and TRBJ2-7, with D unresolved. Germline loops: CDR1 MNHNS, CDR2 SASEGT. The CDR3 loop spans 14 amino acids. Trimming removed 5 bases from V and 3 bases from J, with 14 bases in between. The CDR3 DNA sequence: TGTGCCAGCAGTTCCGGGCCCTTCGGCTACGAGCAGTACTTC. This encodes CASSSGPFGYEQYF.

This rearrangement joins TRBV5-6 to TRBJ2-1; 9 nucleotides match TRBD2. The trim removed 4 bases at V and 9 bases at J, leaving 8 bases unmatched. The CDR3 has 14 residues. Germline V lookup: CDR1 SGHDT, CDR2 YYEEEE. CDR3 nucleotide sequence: TGTGCCAGCAGCCCCGGACTAGCGTGGATTGAGCAGTTCTTC. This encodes CASSPGLAWIEQFF.

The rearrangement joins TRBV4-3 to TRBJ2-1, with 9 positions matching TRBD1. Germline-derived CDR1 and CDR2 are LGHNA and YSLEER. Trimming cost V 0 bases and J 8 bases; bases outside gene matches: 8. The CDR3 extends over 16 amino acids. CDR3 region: CASSQEVPGTGHEQFF. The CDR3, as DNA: TGCGCCAGCAGCCAAGAGGTACCCGGGACAGGGCATGAGCAGTTCTTC.

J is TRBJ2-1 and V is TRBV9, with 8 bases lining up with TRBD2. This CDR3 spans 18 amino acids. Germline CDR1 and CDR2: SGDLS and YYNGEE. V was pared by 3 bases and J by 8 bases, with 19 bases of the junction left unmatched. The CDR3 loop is CASSGDPGSSGGADEQFF. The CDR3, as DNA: TGTGCCAGCAGCGGGGATCCGGGGTCAAGCGGGGGAGCCGATGAGCAGTTCTTC.

CDR3 bases: TGTGCCAGCACCTCCTTAAACACGAACTACGAGCAGTACTTC. Its translation is CASTSLNTNYEQYF. The rearrangement uses TRBV6-5 and TRBJ2-7; D remains ambiguous. The CDR3 covers 14 residues. Per germline, CDR1 MNHEY and CDR2 SVGAGI. Trimming removed 7 bases at V and 3 bases at J, with 16 bases between.

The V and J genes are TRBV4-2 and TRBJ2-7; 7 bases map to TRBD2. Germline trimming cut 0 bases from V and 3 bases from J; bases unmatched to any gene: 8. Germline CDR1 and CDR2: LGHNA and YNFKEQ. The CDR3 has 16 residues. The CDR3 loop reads CASSQDPAGEDYEQYF. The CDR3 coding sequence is TGTGCCAGCAGCCAAGATCCGGCGGGAGAGGACTACGAGCAGTACTTC.

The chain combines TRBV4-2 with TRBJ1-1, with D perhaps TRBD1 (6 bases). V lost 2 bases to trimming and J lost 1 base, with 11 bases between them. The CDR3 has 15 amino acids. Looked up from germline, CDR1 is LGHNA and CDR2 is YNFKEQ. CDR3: CASSQLTQGNTEAFF. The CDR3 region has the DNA TGTGCCAGCAGCCAATTAACACAGGGGAACACTGAAGCTTTCTTT.

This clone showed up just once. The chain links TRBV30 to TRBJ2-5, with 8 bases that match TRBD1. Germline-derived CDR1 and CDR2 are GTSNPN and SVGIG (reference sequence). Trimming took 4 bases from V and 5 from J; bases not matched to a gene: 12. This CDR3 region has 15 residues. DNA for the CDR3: TGTGCCTGGAACGGGGCAGGGGGCGCAGGGGAGACCCAGTACTTC. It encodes CAWNGAGGAGETQYF.

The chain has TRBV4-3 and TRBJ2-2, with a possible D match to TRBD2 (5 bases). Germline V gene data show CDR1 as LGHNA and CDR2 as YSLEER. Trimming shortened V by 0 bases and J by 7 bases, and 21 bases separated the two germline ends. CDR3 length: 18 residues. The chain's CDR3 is CASSQDTLPGNTGGELFF. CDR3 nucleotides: TGCGCCAGCAGCCAAGATACCCTTCCCGGGAATACGGGCGGGGAGCTGTTTTTT.

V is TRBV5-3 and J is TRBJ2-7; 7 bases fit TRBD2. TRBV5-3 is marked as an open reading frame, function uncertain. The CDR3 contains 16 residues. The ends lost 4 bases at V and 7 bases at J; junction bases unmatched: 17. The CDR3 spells CARSPPGGSPPGEQYF. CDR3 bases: TGTGCCAGAAGCCCTCCCGGCGGGAGCCCCCCTGGGGAGCAGTACTTC.

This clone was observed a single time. The CDR3 nucleotides read TGTGCCAGCAGTCACCCCCTAGCGGGGGGTCAGGAGCAGTTCTTC. Its translation: CASSHPLAGGQEQFF. V is TRBV7-9 and J is TRBJ2-1, with 11 bases matching TRBD2. This CDR3 comprises 15 residues. Germline loops: CDR1 SEHNR, CDR2 FQNEAQ (reference sequence). With V trimmed by 6 bases and J by 10 bases, 11 bases remained unmatched.

The CDR3 is CASSLFGQGILNTQYF. The CDR3 region has the DNA TGTGCCAGCAGCTTGTTCGGACAGGGCATCCTGAATACGCAGTATTTT. The J gene is TRBJ2-3, the V gene TRBV5-6, with TRBD1 matching 8 bases. The CDR3 spans 16 residues. CDR1 SGHDT and CDR2 YYEEEE come from the germline V gene. Germline trimming cut 1 base from V and 7 bases from J; bases unmatched to any gene: 11.

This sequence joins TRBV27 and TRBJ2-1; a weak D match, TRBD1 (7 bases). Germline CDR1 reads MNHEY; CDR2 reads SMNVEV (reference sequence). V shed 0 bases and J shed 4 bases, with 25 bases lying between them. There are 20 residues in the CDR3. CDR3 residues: CASSLSAPGGTGLFYNEQFF. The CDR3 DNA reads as TGTGCCAGCAGTTTATCGGCCCCAGGGGGGACGGGCCTATTTTACAATGAGCAGTTCTTC.

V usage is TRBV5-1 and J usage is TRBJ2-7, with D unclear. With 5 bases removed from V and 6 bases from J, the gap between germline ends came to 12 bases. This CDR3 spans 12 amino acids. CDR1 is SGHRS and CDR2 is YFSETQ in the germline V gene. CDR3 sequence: CASRLSVSEQYF. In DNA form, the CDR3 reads TGCGCCAGCAGATTAAGTGTGAGCGAGCAGTACTTC.

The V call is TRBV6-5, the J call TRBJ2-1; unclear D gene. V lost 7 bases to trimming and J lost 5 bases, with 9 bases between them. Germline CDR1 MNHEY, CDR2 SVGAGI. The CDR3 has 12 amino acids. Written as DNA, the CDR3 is TGTGCCAGCAAAGCACCGAACAATGAGCAGTTCTTC. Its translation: CASKAPNNEQFF.

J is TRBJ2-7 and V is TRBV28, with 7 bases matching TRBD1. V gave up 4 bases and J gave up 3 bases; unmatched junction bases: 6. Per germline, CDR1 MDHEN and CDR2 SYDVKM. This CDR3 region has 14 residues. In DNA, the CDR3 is TGTGCCAGCAGTTCGACAGGGTCCGACTACGAGCAGTACTTC. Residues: CASSSTGSDYEQYF.

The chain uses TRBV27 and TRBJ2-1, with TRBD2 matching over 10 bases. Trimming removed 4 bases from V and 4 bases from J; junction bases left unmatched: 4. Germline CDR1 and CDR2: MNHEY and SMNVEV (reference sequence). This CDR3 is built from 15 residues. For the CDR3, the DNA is TGTGCCAGCAGTTGGGCACTAGCGGGGTACAATGAGCAGTTCTTC. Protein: CASSWALAGYNEQFF.

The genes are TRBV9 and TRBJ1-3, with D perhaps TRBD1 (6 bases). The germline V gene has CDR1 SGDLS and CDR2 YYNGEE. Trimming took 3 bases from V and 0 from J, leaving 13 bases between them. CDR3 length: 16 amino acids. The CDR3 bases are TGTGCCAGCAGCGAGGGGGACTCTGACTCTGGAAACACCATATATTTT. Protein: CASSEGDSDSGNTIYF.

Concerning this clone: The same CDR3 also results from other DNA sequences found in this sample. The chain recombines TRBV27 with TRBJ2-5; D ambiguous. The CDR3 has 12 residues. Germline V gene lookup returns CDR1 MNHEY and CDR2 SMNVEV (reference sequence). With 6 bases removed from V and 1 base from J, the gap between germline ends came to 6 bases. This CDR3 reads CASRGLQETQYF. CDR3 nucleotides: TGTGCCAGCAGGGGCCTCCAAGAGACCCAGTACTTC.

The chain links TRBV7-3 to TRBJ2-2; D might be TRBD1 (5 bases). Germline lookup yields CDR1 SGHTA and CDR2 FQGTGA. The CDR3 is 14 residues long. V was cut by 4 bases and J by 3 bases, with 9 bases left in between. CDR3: CASSYDSYTGELFF. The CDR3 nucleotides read TGTGCCAGCAGCTACGACAGTTACACCGGGGAGCTGTTTTTT.

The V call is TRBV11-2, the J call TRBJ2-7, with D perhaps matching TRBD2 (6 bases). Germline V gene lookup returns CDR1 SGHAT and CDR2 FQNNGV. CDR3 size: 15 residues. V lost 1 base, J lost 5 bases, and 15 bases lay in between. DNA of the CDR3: TGTGCCAGCAGCTTAGCGGGAGTAGCAGGTCACGAGCAGTACTTC. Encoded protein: CASSLAGVAGHEQYF. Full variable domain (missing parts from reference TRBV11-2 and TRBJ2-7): EAGVAQSPRYKIIEKRQSVAFWCNPISGHATLYWYQQILGQGPKLLIQFQNNGVVDDSQLPKDRFSAERLKGVDSTLKIQPAKLEDSAVYLCASSLAGVAGHEQYFGPGTRLTVT.